A single sample is the source of the 30 T cell receptor beta chains below, sequenced in a study of blood T cell repertoires in COVID-19. Assay used: immunoSEQ multiplex PCR; TCRdb lists only in-frame clones, some missing. The table lists 150,000 or so clones, roughly nine tenths of them singletons, with 4% in the top ten. Sequencing was done on a sample of peripheral blood. The receptors originated from a woman in her 70s with acute or convalescent COVID-19.

The rearrangement uses TRBV6-2 or TRBV6-3 and TRBJ1-5; D uncertain. Trimming took 0 bases from V and 0 from J, leaving 9 bases between them. This CDR3 has 16 amino acids. Per the germline V gene, CDR1 is MNHEY and CDR2 is SVGEGT. CDR3 sequence (DNA): TGTGCCAGCAGTTACTCCAGACAAAGTAGCAATCAGCCCCAGCATTTT. Its translation: CASSYSRQSSNQPQHF.

The chain employs TRBV7-6 and TRBJ2-5; TRBD2 matches 10 bases. The CDR3 has 18 amino acids. In germline, CDR1 is SGHVS, CDR2 FNYEAQ. V trimming: 2 bases; J trimming: 2 bases; junction bases outside the gene matches: 11. CDR3 in DNA: TGTGCCAGCAGCTTACTCCGCCCTAGCGGGGGTTGGCAAGAGACCCAGTACTTC. It yields the protein CASSLLRPSGGWQETQYF.

The CDR3 is CATSRGQLTSTDTQYF. Written as DNA, the CDR3 is TGTGCCACCAGCAGGGGACAGCTAACTAGCACAGATACGCAGTATTTT. The chain has TRBV15 and TRBJ2-3; 7 bases are a match to TRBD1. The germline V gene encodes CDR1 LNHNV and CDR2 YYDKDF (reference sequence). The CDR3 loop spans 16 amino acids. The junction had 6 bases not matched to a gene; V was cut back by 3 bases and J by 0 bases.

Only one count was recorded for this clone. V gene TRBV7-2 combines with J gene TRBJ2-7, with 7 bases aligning to TRBD2. The CDR3 runs to 15 residues. Germline values: CDR1 SGHTA, CDR2 FQGNSA. The ends lost 5 bases at V and 6 bases at J; junction bases unmatched: 13. The CDR3 reads CASSQTSPPGGEQYF. Here the CDR3 DNA reads TGTGCCAGCAGCCAGACTAGCCCGCCTGGAGGCGAGCAGTACTTC.

The V call is TRBV7-2, the J call TRBJ1-4, with D possibly matching TRBD1 (6 bases). CDR1 and CDR2 (germline): SGHTA, FQGNSA. The CDR3 spans 15 residues. Trimming pared 5 bases from V and 4 bases from J, leaving 14 bases between. The CDR3 DNA is TGTGCCAGCAGCACCACAGGGAAACTTAATGAAAAACTGTTTTTT. It translates to CASSTTGKLNEKLFF.

This rearrangement joins TRBV7-2 to TRBJ1-2, with 10 bases aligning to TRBD1. Germline V gives CDR1 SGHTA, CDR2 FQGNSA. The V gene end was trimmed by 5 bases and the J gene end by 2 bases; junction bases not matched to a gene: 11. This CDR3 is 17 amino acids long. The CDR3 DNA follows: TGTGCCAGCAGCCGTGGGGGGACAGGGGACGGGAACTATGGCTACACCTTC. This codes for CASSRGGTGDGNYGYTF. Full variable domain (outside the CDR3, taken from reference TRBV7-2 and TRBJ1-2): GAGVSQSPSNKVTEKGKDVELRCDPISGHTALYWYRQSLGQGLEFLIYFQGNSAPDKSGLPSDRFSAERTGGSVSTLTIQRTQQEDSAVYLCASSRGGTGDGNYGYTFGSGTRLTVV.

The count of this clone is one. This chain uses TRBV7-9 with TRBJ2-7, with unresolved D. Germline lookup yields CDR1 SEHNR and CDR2 FQNEAQ (reference sequence). CDR3 size: 14 residues. V lost 5 bases, J lost 7 bases, and 18 bases lay in between. The CDR3 sequence is CASSNPGHTGEQYF. The CDR3 region has the DNA TGTGCCAGCAGCAACCCGGGTCACACTGGAGAGCAGTACTTC.

The chain combines TRBV7-3 with TRBJ2-5, with 8 positions matching TRBD2. The length of the CDR3 is 13 residues. Germline lookup yields CDR1 SGHTA and CDR2 FQGTGA. The V segment lost 6 bases and the J segment 9 bases; nucleotides outside the gene matches: 9. Written as DNA, the CDR3 is TGTGCCAGCAGTCGGACTAGCAGCCAGGCCCAGTACTTC. It encodes CASSRTSSQAQYF.

This sequence joins TRBV19 and TRBJ2-1; 10 nucleotides agree with TRBD2. CDR3 size: 17 residues. The ends lost 3 bases at V and 4 bases at J; junction bases unmatched: 9. From germline, CDR1 is LNHDA and CDR2 SQIVND (reference sequence). As DNA, the CDR3 is TGTGCCAGTAGTATCACCCCCCTAGCGGGAGCTTACAATGAGCAGTTCTTC. This encodes CASSITPLAGAYNEQFF.

The V gene is TRBV12-3 or TRBV12-4, the J gene TRBJ2-1; a possible D gene is TRBD1 (6 bases). The CDR3 covers 12 residues. V was shortened by 4 bases and J by 6 bases, with 7 bases between the two germline ends. The CDR3 loop reads CASSYRVNEQFF. CDR3 bases: TGTGCCAGCAGTTACAGGGTCAATGAGCAGTTCTTC.

V and J are TRBV28 and TRBJ1-2; 9 nucleotides agree with TRBD1. The CDR3 contains 14 residues. The germline V gene has CDR1 MDHEN and CDR2 SYDVKM. V lost 6 bases, J lost 3 bases, and 5 bases stayed unmatched. CDR3 in amino acids: CASRRQGEDYGYTF. CDR3 bases: TGTGCCAGCAGGCGACAGGGGGAGGACTATGGCTACACCTTC.

The CDR3 region is CSVLSGVTEAFF. The CDR3 DNA follows: TGCAGCGTTTTGTCAGGGGTCACTGAAGCTTTCTTT. The chain couples TRBV29-1 to TRBJ1-1, with a weak D call TRBD1 (6 bases). The CDR3 runs to 12 residues. Trimming took 5 bases from V and 4 from J, leaving 11 bases between them. Germline V CDR1 and CDR2: SQVTM, ANQGSEA.

The V and J genes are TRBV29-1 and TRBJ1-2; TRBD1 matches 8 bases. CDR3 length equals 13 residues. V shed 2 bases, J shed 5 bases, and the junction held 4 bases outside the gene matches. The V gene's germline CDR1 is SQVTM and CDR2 ANQGSEA. The CDR3 coding sequence is TGCAGCGTTGAATCCAGGGGGCTATATGGCTACACCTTC. Translating gives CSVESRGLYGYTF.

V is TRBV7-3 and J is TRBJ2-1, with 10 bases lining up with TRBD2. The CDR3 is made up of 17 amino acids. V gave up 1 base and J gave up 10 bases; unmatched junction bases: 13. CDR1 is SGHTA, CDR2 FQGTGA, per germline. The DNA of the CDR3 is TGTGCCAGCAGCTTAAGCCCCAGGGATGCTAGCGGGAGAGAGCAGTTCTTC. Amino acids: CASSLSPRDASGREQFF. Full variable domain (rest looked up from reference TRBV7-3 and TRBJ2-1): GAGVSQTPSNKVTEKGKYVELRCDPISGHTALYWYRQSLGQGPEFLIYFQGTGAADDSGLPNDRFFAVRPEGSVSTLKIQRTERGDSAVYLCASSLSPRDASGREQFFGPGTRLTVL.

This clone was counted between two and nine times. The V call is TRBV6-6, the J call TRBJ2-7; tentatively, D is TRBD1 (5 bases). Trimming shortened V by 7 bases and J by 0 bases, and 13 bases separated the two germline ends. Germline V lookup: CDR1 MNHNY, CDR2 SVGAGI (reference sequence). This CDR3 is 14 amino acids long. The CDR3 DNA reads TGTGCCAGCAACAAAGGGGTTAGCTCCTACGAGCAGTACTTC. The encoded protein is CASNKGVSSYEQYF.

This clone was observed once. The rearrangement joins TRBV6-5 to TRBJ2-2, with D unresolved. The CDR3 covers 14 residues. CDR1 and CDR2 (germline): MNHEY, SVGAGI. Trimming took 6 bases from V and 1 from J, leaving 9 bases between them. In DNA, the CDR3 is TGTGCCAGCAGGCCGAACAGGAACACCGGGGAGCTGTTTTTT. Its protein is CASRPNRNTGELFF.

This chain uses TRBV6-5 with TRBJ1-4, with D tentatively TRBD1 (6 bases). The V and J ends lost 4 bases and 0 bases respectively, with 6 bases between them. The CDR3 extends over 14 amino acids. Germline loops: CDR1 MNHEY, CDR2 SVGAGI. The DNA for the CDR3 is TGTGCCAGCAGTTGGACAGCAACTAATGAAAAACTGTTTTTT. Its translation: CASSWTATNEKLFF.

This clone was counted a single time. This sequence joins TRBV11-2 and TRBJ2-2; 7 bases are a match to TRBD2. With V trimmed by 1 base and J by 5 bases, 1 base remained unmatched. The CDR3 runs to 14 residues. Germline V lookup: CDR1 SGHAT, CDR2 FQNNGV. In DNA, the CDR3 is TGTGCCAGCAGCTTAGCGGGAGGTACCGGGGAGCTGTTTTTT. It is translated as CASSLAGGTGELFF.

The chain is built from TRBV18 and TRBJ1-6; weak D call: TRBD1 (6 bases). The CDR3 extends over 15 amino acids. The V end lost 3 bases, the J end lost 10 bases, and 16 bases lay between the germline ends. CDR1 and CDR2 from the germline V gene are KGHSH and LQKENI. CDR3 amino acids: CASSPSADSFSPLHF. CDR3 in DNA: TGTGCCAGCTCACCTTCTGCGGACAGTTTCTCACCCCTCCACTTT.

J is TRBJ2-1 and V is TRBV11-3; TRBD2 matches 9 bases. Germline trimming cut 5 bases from V and 6 bases from J; bases unmatched to any gene: 8. Germline CDR1 reads SGHNT; CDR2 reads YENEEA. The CDR3 spans 15 residues. The CDR3: CASSQAGGLVNEQFF. The CDR3 DNA reads TGTGCCAGCAGCCAAGCGGGAGGCCTAGTCAATGAGCAGTTCTTC.

The chain carries TRBV9 and TRBJ2-7; 7 bases fit TRBD2. Germline trimming cut 3 bases from V and 0 bases from J; bases unmatched to any gene: 6. CDR1 is SGDLS and CDR2 is YYNGEE in the germline V gene. CDR3 length equals 15 residues. CDR3 in DNA: TGTGCCAGCAGCGGCACTAGCGCGAGCTCCTACGAGCAGTACTTC. Protein sequence: CASSGTSASSYEQYF.

The chain combines TRBV4-1 with TRBJ1-5; D is undetermined. V was shortened by 5 bases and J by 4 bases, with 12 bases between the two germline ends. CDR3 length: 14 residues. Per the germline V gene, CDR1 is MGHRA and CDR2 is YSYEKL. The CDR3 region is CASSSRVGNQPQHF. The CDR3 DNA reads as TGCGCCAGCAGCTCGAGGGTGGGAAATCAGCCCCAGCATTTT.

This chain links TRBV19 with TRBJ1-1; no firm D call. V lost 3 bases to trimming and J lost 4 bases, with 12 bases between them. Germline V gene lookup returns CDR1 LNHDA and CDR2 SQIVND (reference sequence). The length of the CDR3 is 14 residues. The CDR3 loop reads CASSMRGGGTEAFF. DNA for the CDR3: TGTGCCAGTAGTATGCGGGGTGGTGGCACTGAAGCTTTCTTT.

The chain couples TRBV27 to TRBJ1-1; D perhaps matches TRBD1 (6 bases). The CDR3 is 16 amino acids. With 5 bases removed from V and 1 base from J, the gap between germline ends came to 17 bases. Germline V gene lookup returns CDR1 MNHEY and CDR2 SMNVEV (reference sequence). CDR3 amino acids: CASSPYRAPRNTEAFF. The CDR3 DNA is TGTGCCAGCAGTCCATACAGGGCGCCGAGGAACACTGAAGCTTTCTTT.

V and J are TRBV6-1 and TRBJ2-5, with 10 bases lining up with TRBD1. V gave up 3 bases and J gave up 5 bases; unmatched junction bases: 12. Looked up from germline, CDR1 is MNHNS and CDR2 is SASEGT. The CDR3 has 17 residues. The CDR3 loop is CASSERVRTGGSETQYF. CDR3 nucleotides: TGTGCCAGCAGTGAGAGAGTCAGGACAGGGGGTTCTGAGACCCAGTACTTC.

The rearrangement joins TRBV28 to TRBJ1-4; 7 bases match TRBD1. CDR1 MDHEN and CDR2 SYDVKM come from the germline V gene. The CDR3 is made up of 14 amino acids. With V trimmed by 8 bases and J by 8 bases, 11 bases remained unmatched. The CDR3 sequence: CASREGALGEKLFF. For the CDR3, the DNA is TGTGCCAGCCGGGAGGGGGCTTTAGGCGAAAAACTGTTTTTT.

This chain links TRBV7-2 with TRBJ2-5, with 13 bases aligning to TRBD2. The CDR3 is 17 residues long. V shed 6 bases and J 3 bases; nucleotides not matched to a gene: 10. The germline V gene encodes CDR1 SGHTA and CDR2 FQGNSA. The CDR3 region has the DNA TGTGCCAGCAGGACGGGGGGACTAGCGGGAACCAAAGAGACCCAGTACTTC. Amino acids: CASRTGGLAGTKETQYF.

J is TRBJ2-7 and V is TRBV18; D may be TRBD1 (6 bases). Trimming shortened V by 1 base and J by 2 bases, and 12 bases separated the two germline ends. The germline V gene has CDR1 KGHSH and CDR2 LQKENI. The CDR3 totals 15 residues. The DNA for the CDR3 is TGTGCCAGCTCACCACGTTCAGGGGACCCCTACGAGCAGTACTTC. Translating gives CASSPRSGDPYEQYF.

The gene calls are TRBV6-6 and TRBJ1-2, with unresolved D. The V gene lost 3 bases and the J gene lost 0 bases, with 11 bases spanning the gap. The CDR3 length is 15 residues. Germline CDR1 is MNHNY and CDR2 is SVGAGI (reference sequence). DNA for the CDR3: TGTGCCAGCAGTTATCGAGACGGAGCTAACTATGGCTACACCTTC. Amino acids: CASSYRDGANYGYTF.

V usage is TRBV5-4 and J usage is TRBJ1-6; 8 bases match TRBD1. This CDR3 contains 14 residues. With 0 bases clipped from V and 9 bases from J, the junction kept 2 bases outside the gene matches. Germline loops: CDR1 SGHNT, CDR2 YYREEE (reference sequence). The CDR3 DNA is TGTGCCAGCAGCTTGGGACAGGGGATTTCACCCCTCCACTTT. It codes for CASSLGQGISPLHF.